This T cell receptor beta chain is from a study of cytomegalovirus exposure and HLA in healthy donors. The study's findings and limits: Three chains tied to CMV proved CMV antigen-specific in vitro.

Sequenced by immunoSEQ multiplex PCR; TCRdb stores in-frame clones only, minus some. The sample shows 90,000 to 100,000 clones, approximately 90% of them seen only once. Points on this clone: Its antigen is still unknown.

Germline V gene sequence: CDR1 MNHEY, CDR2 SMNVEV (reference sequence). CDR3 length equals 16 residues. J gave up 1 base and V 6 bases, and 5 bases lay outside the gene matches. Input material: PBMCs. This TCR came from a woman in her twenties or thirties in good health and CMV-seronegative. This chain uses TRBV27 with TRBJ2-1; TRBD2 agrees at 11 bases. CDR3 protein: CASRASGGRSYNEQFF. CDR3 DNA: TGTGCCAGCAGAGCTAGCGGGGGGCGTTCCTACAATGAGCAGTTCTTC.